The present entry profiles one T cell receptor beta chain with its context. Its antigen is currently unknown. This record comes from a study of cytomegalovirus exposure and HLA in healthy donors. As for the study in general: One earlier analysis, a look at 200 million or so T cells, found about 110 million unique TCR beta sequences. Study-level findings and limits: Later analysis suggested links between common viral pathogens and several top significant clusters. Analyses of presence/absence relied on an assumption of roughly uniform sequencing depth across donors.

13 Jbeta primers and 60 Vbeta primers were used for the PCR. The table came from immunoSEQ multiplex PCR; TCRdb's copy has only in-frame clones and leaves some out. The sample has 150,000 or so clones; 80% to 85% are singletons. V lost 3 bases and J lost 3; bases outside the gene matches: 15. Germline V gives CDR1 LNHDA, CDR2 SQIVND (reference sequence). This CDR3 region has 19 residues. The receptor's source is a man aged 25-40 years in good health and CMV-seronegative. V usage is TRBV19 and J usage is TRBJ2-1, with 9 bases identical to TRBD2. The specimen sequenced was PBMCs. CDR3 in amino acids: CASSMGASGAMVGYNEQFF. In DNA, the CDR3 is TGTGCCAGTAGTATGGGGGCTAGCGGGGCTATGGTGGGCTACAATGAGCAGTTCTTC.